This section outlines one T cell receptor beta chain sequence together with its context. The antigen is not known. The sample belongs to a study of cytomegalovirus exposure and HLA in healthy donors. Study overall: Earlier sequencing of about 179 million T cells yielded roughly 120 million unique TCR beta sequences. Study outcomes and limitations: Roughly uniform depth of sequencing across donors was assumed in presence/absence analyses. When a later analysis was performed, an Asian-associated ancestry cluster reportedly had fewer N-insertions than the roughly 690-donor mean. In a later analysis, TCR beta V- and J-gene trimming was associated with a missense DCLRE1C variant.

Germline CDR1 and CDR2: MNHEY and SMNVEV (reference sequence). Trimming shortened V by 5 bases and J by 4 bases, and 14 bases separated the two germline ends. CDR3 length: 14 amino acids. The PCR employed 60 Vbeta primers together with 13 Jbeta primers. TCRdb keeps only in-frame clones here, not all; method: immunoSEQ multiplex PCR. The sample holds about 190,000 clones, 60% to 80% seen once. V gene TRBV27 combines with J gene TRBJ1-1; D is uncertain. The clonotype originates from a woman in her twenties or thirties in good health and CMV-seropositive. The sample taken for sequencing was PBMCs. The CDR3 spells CASSTREGITEAFF. CDR3 in DNA: TGTGCCAGCAGTACCCGGGAGGGTATCACTGAAGCTTTCTTT.